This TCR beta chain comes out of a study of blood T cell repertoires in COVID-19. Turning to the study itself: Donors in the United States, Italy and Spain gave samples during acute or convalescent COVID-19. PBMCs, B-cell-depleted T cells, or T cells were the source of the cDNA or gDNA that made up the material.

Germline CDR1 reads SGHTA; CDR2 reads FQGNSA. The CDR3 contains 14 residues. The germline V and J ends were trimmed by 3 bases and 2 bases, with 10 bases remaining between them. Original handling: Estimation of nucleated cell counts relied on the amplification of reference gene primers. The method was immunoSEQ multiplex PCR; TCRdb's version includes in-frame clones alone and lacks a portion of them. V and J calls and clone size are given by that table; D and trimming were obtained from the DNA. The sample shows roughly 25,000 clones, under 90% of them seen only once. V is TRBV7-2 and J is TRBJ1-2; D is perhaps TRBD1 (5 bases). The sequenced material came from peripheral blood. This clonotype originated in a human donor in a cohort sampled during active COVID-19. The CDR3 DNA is TGTGCCAGCAGCTTGCAGGGTTTCAACTATGGCTACACCTTC. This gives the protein CASSLQGFNYGYTF.